One and the same sample provided the 9 T cell receptor beta chains below, sequenced in a study of a mutant IDH1 vaccine in newly diagnosed glioma. Sequencing was performed with immunoSEQ multiplex PCR; in TCRdb, only in-frame clones are kept and a portion is missing. The table lists about 63,000 clones, about 83% of them singletons. Time point meaning: baseline, week 1 (first vaccination visit). As to treatment: pre-vaccination baseline after standard-of-care therapy. The specimen comprised peripheral blood mononuclear cells (PBMCs), sampled from a glioma patient treated with radiotherapy, temozolomide or both. The source is a woman aged 18-29 years with glioma. Some clones in this sample may be carry-over from other donors' samples.

V is TRBV30 and J is TRBJ2-7, with 9 bases identical to TRBD1. The CDR3 is made up of 12 amino acids. Germline values: CDR1 GTSNPN, CDR2 SVGIG (reference sequence). With 1 base clipped from V and 5 bases from J, the junction kept 0 bases outside the gene matches. The CDR3 DNA reads TGTGCCTGGAGTGGGGACAGGGACGAGCAGTACTTC. Translating it yields CAWSGDRDEQYF.

This rearrangement joins TRBV11-3 to TRBJ2-7; 7 positions match TRBD1. The trim removed 5 bases at V and 1 base at J, leaving 5 bases unmatched. The CDR3 totals 14 residues. From germline, CDR1 is SGHNT and CDR2 YENEEA. The CDR3 reads CASSLDRVSYEQYF. The CDR3, as DNA: TGTGCCAGCAGCCTTGACAGGGTTTCCTACGAGCAGTACTTC.

This clone was detected once. The chain is built from TRBV9 and TRBJ2-7; D is uncertain. The V end lost 0 bases, the J end lost 4 bases, and 11 bases lay between the germline ends. There are 14 residues in the CDR3. Germline V CDR1 and CDR2: SGDLS, YYNGEE. The CDR3 protein is CASSVEPQVYEQYF. CDR3 nucleotide sequence: TGTGCCAGCAGCGTAGAGCCCCAGGTGTACGAGCAGTACTTC.

The chain carries TRBV9 and TRBJ2-7; possibly TRBD1 for D (5 bases). V was trimmed by 0 bases and J by 0 bases, leaving 13 bases between them. The CDR3 has 16 residues. CDR1 is SGDLS and CDR2 is YYNGEE in the germline V gene. DNA of the CDR3: TGTGCCAGCAGCGTAGATGGGTTGGGGCCCTCCTACGAGCAGTACTTC. Translation: CASSVDGLGPSYEQYF.

The J gene is TRBJ2-3, the V gene TRBV6-1, with D tentatively TRBD1 or TRBD2 (7 bases each). The CDR3 loop spans 14 amino acids. The V end was cut by 10 bases, the J end by 1 base, with 15 bases between. Germline loops: CDR1 MNHNS, CDR2 SASEGT. The CDR3 spells CATQGGAGTDTQYF. DNA for the CDR3: TGTGCCACCCAGGGGGGGGCCGGCACAGATACGCAGTATTTT.

J is TRBJ1-2 and V is TRBV6-5, with D unclear. CDR1 is MNHEY and CDR2 is SVGAGI in the germline V gene. Deletions cut 0 bases from V and 5 bases from J, with 16 bases between. This CDR3 is built from 16 residues. The CDR3 DNA is TGTGCCAGCAGTTACTCACAGCGAGGGTCTCGGTATGGCTACACCTTC. Translated: CASSYSQRGSRYGYTF.

J is TRBJ2-7 and V is TRBV5-4; a weak D match, TRBD1 (6 bases). The CDR3 spans 14 residues. The V end was cut by 0 bases, the J end by 3 bases, with 10 bases between. Germline-derived CDR1 and CDR2 are SGHNT and YYREEE (reference sequence). The DNA of the CDR3 is TGTGCCAGCAGCTTGGCCGGACAGCTCTACGAGCAGTACTTC. This translates into CASSLAGQLYEQYF.

This sequence joins TRBV7-2 and TRBJ1-1; D remains ambiguous. CDR1 and CDR2 (germline): SGHTA, FQGNSA. Trimming removed 3 bases at V and 11 bases at J, with 10 bases between. The CDR3 has 11 amino acids. The CDR3 spells CASSLSVGAFF. The CDR3 DNA is TGTGCCAGCAGCTTGTCAGTTGGGGCTTTCTTT.

This chain links TRBV5-5 with TRBJ1-3; D call uncertain. The CDR3 totals 12 residues. The V end lost 3 bases, the J end lost 4 bases, and 5 bases lay between the germline ends. CDR1 and CDR2 (germline): SGHKS, YYEKEE (reference sequence). The CDR3 nucleotides read TGTGCCAGCAGCTCCAACGGAAACACCATATATTTT. Its translation: CASSSNGNTIYF.